A few counts support the clone carrying this TCR beta chain. What it binds is not known. Data came from immunoSEQ multiplex PCR; TCRdb stores just in-frame clones and leaves some out. The table lists 35,000 to 50,000 clones, roughly four fifths of them singletons. Germline values: CDR1 SNHLY, CDR2 FYNNEI. CDR3 length: 13 residues. V was clipped by 5 bases and J by 0 bases, with 7 bases between them. This sample stems from a study of OX40 agonist ivuxolimab in advanced cancers. Study information: Patients got intravenous ivuxolimab at 0.01 to 10 mg/kg every 2 weeks. Study results and caveats: Among the lowest levels of clonal expansion were found in partial responders at 0.1-3.0 mg/kg. CD8+ T cells (on average) carried more expanded clones than CD4+ T cells. No determination was made of the antigen specificity of the expanded peripheral T cells.

Sequenced material: CD4+ or CD8+ T cells sorted from blood, taken in a trial of the OX40 agonist ivuxolimab. V is TRBV2 and J is TRBJ1-2, with unresolved D. The TCR originated in an adult with an advanced solid tumor such as melanoma, head and neck, liver or kidney cancer. The CDR3 coding sequence is TGTGCCAGCAGTCGCAGACCTAACTATGGCTACACCTTC. This translates into CASSRRPNYGYTF.